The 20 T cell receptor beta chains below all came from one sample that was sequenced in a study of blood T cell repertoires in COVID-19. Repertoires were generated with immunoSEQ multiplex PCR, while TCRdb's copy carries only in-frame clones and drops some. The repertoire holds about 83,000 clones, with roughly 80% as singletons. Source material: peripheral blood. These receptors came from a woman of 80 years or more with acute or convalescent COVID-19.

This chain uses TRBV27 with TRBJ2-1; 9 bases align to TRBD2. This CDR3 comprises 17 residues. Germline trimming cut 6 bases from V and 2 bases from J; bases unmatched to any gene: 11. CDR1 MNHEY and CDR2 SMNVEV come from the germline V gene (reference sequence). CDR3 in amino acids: CASRLHQRGVTYNEQFF. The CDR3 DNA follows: TGTGCCAGCAGACTACACCAGCGGGGGGTCACCTACAATGAGCAGTTCTTC.

CDR3 in amino acids: CSVGTGAGNTIYF. Written as DNA, the CDR3 is TGCAGCGTTGGGACAGGGGCTGGAAACACCATATATTTT. This sequence joins TRBV29-1 and TRBJ1-3; TRBD1 matches at 9 bases. CDR1 is SQVTM and CDR2 is ANQGSEA in the germline V gene. Unmatched junction bases numbered 0, after V lost 4 bases and J lost 2 bases. The CDR3 has 13 residues.

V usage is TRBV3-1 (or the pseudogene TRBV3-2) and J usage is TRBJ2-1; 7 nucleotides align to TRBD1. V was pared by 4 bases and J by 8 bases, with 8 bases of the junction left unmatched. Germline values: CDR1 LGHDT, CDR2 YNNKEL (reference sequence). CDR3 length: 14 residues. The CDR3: CASSPSNRGYEQFF. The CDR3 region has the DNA TGTGCCAGCAGCCCCTCGAACAGGGGCTATGAGCAGTTCTTC.

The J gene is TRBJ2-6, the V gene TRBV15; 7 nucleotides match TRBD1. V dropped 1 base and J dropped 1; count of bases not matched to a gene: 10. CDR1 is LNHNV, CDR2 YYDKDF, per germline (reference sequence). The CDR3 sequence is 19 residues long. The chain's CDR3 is CATSRGLGQGESGANVLTF. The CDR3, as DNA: TGTGCCACCAGCAGAGGCCTGGGCCAGGGGGAGTCTGGGGCCAACGTCCTGACTTTC.

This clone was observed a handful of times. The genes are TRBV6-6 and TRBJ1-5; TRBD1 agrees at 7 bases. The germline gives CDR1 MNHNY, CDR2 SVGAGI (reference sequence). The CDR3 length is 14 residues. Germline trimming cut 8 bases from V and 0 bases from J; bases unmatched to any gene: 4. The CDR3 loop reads CASLRDSSNQPQHF. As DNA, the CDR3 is TGTGCCAGCTTACGGGACAGTAGCAATCAGCCCCAGCATTTT.

The chain's CDR3 is CASSRRPGFDTEAFF. CDR3 nucleotide sequence: TGTGCCAGTAGTAGGCGGCCAGGGTTTGACACTGAAGCTTTCTTT. The chain is built from TRBV19 and TRBJ1-1; TRBD1 is a possible D gene (5 bases). Germline V gene lookup returns CDR1 LNHDA and CDR2 SQIVND (reference sequence). This CDR3 is built from 15 residues. V lost 4 bases and J lost 3, with 15 bases in between.

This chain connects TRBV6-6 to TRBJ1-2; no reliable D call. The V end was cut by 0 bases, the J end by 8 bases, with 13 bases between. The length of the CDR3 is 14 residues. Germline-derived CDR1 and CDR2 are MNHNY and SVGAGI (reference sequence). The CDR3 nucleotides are TGTGCCAGCAGTTACTCGCAGGCCCAAGGAGGCTACACCTTC. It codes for CASSYSQAQGGYTF.

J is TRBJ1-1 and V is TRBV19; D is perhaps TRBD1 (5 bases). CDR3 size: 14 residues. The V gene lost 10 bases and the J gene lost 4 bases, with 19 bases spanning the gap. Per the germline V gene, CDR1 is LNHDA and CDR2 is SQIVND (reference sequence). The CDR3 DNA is TGTGCCACAAATCAGGCAGGGATGAGCACTGAAGCTTTCTTT. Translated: CATNQAGMSTEAFF.

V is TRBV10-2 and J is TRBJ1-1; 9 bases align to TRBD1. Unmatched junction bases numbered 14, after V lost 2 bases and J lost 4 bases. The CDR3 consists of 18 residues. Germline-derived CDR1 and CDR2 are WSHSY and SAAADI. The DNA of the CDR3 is TGCGCCAGCAGTGAGCCAACTACCCTACAGGGGGCTGTCACTGAAGCTTTCTTT. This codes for CASSEPTTLQGAVTEAFF.

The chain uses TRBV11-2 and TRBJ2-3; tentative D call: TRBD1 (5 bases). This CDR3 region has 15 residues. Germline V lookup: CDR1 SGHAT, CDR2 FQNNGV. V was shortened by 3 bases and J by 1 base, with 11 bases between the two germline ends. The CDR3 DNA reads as TGTGCCAGCAGCTTTGGGGCTCGTGGCACAGATACGCAGTATTTT. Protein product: CASSFGARGTDTQYF.

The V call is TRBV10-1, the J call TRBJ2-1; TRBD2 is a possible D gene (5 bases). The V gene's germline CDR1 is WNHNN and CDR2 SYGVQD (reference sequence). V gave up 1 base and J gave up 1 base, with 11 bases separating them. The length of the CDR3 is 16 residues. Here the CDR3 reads CASSEFPGDSYNEQFF. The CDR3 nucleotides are TGCGCCAGCAGTGAGTTTCCCGGGGATTCCTACAATGAGCAGTTCTTC.

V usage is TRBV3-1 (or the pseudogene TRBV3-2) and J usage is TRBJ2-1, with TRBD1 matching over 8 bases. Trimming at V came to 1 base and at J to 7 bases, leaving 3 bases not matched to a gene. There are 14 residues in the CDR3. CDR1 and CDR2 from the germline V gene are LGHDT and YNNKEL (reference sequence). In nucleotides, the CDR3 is TGTGCCAGCAGCCAAGGGACAGGGTCGAATGAGCAGTTCTTC. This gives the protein CASSQGTGSNEQFF.

The CDR3 reads CASSYRTGVSEQYF. The CDR3 region has the DNA TGTGCCAGCAGTTACCGGACAGGGGTTAGCGAGCAGTACTTC. The chain joins TRBV6-5 to TRBJ2-7; TRBD1 aligns across 9 bases. This CDR3 has 14 residues. CDR1 and CDR2 (germline): MNHEY, SVGAGI. V shed 2 bases and J 6 bases; nucleotides not matched to a gene: 5.

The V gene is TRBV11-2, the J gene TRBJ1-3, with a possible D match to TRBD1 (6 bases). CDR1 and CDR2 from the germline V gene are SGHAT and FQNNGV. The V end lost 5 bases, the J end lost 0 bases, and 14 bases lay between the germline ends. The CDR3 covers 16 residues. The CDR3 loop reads CASSPWQGISGNTIYF. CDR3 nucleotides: TGTGCCAGCAGCCCTTGGCAGGGGATCTCTGGAAACACCATATATTTT.

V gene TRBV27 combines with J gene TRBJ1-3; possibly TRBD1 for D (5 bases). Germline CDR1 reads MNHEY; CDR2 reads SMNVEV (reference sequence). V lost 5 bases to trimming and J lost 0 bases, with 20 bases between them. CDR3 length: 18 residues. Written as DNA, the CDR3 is TGTGCCAGCAGTCCAAACCCCAGGGCGCAGGGCTCTGGAAACACCATATATTTT. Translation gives CASSPNPRAQGSGNTIYF.

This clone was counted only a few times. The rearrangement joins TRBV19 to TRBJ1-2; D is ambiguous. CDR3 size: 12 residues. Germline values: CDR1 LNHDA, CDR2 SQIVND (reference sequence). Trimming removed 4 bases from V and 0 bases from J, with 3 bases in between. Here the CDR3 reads CASSRANYGYTF. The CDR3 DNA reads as TGTGCCAGTAGTAGAGCTAACTATGGCTACACCTTC.

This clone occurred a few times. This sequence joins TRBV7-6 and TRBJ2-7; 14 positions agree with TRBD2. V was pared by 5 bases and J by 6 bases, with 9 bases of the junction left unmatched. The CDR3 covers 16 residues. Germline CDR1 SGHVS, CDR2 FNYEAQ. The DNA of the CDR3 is TGTGCCAGCAGCATAGGGACTAGCGGGGGCAAGGCCGAGCAGTACTTC. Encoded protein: CASSIGTSGGKAEQYF.

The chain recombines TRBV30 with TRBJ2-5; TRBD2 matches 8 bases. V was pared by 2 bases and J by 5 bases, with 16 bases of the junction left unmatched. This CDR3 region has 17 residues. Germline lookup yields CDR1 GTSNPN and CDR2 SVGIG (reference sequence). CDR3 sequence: CAWSLRGSGTLRETQYF. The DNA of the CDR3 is TGTGCCTGGAGTCTCCGAGGTAGCGGGACCCTGAGGGAGACCCAGTACTTC. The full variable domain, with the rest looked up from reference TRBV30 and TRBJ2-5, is SQTIHQWPATLVQPVGSPLSLECTVEGTSNPNLYWYRQAAGRGLQLLFYSVGIGQISSEVPQNLSASRPQDRQFILSSKKLLLSDSGFYLCAWSLRGSGTLRETQYFGPGTRLLVL.

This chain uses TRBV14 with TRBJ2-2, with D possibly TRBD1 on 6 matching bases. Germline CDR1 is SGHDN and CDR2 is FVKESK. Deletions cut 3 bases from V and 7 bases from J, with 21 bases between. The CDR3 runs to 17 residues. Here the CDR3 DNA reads TGTGCCAGCAGCCAGTTCCTTACTTGGGACACCTACGGGGAGCTGTTTTTT. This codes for CASSQFLTWDTYGELFF.

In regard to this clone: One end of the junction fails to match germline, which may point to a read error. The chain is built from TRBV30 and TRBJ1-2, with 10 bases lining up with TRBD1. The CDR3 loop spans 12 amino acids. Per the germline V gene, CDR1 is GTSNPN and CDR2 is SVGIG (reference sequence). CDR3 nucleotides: TGTGCCTCGGGGGGACAGGGGACTCCAGAGATCTTC. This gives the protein CASGGQGTPEIF.